This note documents a single T cell receptor (beta chain) sequence. Its cognate antigen is unknown. Within the sample, other DNA sequences also encode this same CDR3. The sample comes from a study of vaccination effects on CD4 cells after COVID-19. In the study overall: Subjects were given two BNT162b2 or mRNA-1273 vaccine doses.

TCRdb's copy holds only in-frame clones and misses some; the assay was immunoSEQ multiplex PCR. The sample has 68,000 or so clones, about four fifths seen once. Viral peptide pool expansion of antigen-specific CD4+ T cells preceded sequencing in the ViraFEST assay. Culture proceeded for approximately nine days, and CD4+ T cells were then isolated. Nucleocapsid antibody tests were negative, and the vaccine recipients had no prior SARS-CoV-2 infection. CDR3 length: 13 residues. Trimming took off 2 bases at V and 0 bases at J, with 2 bases between the two ends. The germline V gene encodes CDR1 KGHSH and CDR2 LQKENI.

The sample was CD4+ T cells from PBMCs cultured with SARS-CoV-2 spike peptides, taken before COVID-19 vaccination. The origin of this receptor is a human donor who received a COVID-19 vaccine. The chain is built from TRBV18 and TRBJ1-5; D gene uncertain. The CDR3 nucleotides read TGTGCCAGCTCACCAGGTAGCAATCAGCCCCAGCATTTT. It translates to CASSPGSNQPQHF.